The 30 T cell receptor beta chains presented below share a single source sample, sequenced in a study of siplizumab effects on memory and regulatory T cells. Measured with immunoSEQ multiplex PCR; TCRdb has only the in-frame clones, and not every one. The profile shows more than 85,000 clones, around 92% of them singletons. Sequenced material: Tregs sorted from blood. Source of these receptors: a human donor in good health.

The chain carries TRBV5-6 and TRBJ2-1; D not resolved. V gave up 2 bases and J gave up 4 bases, with 4 bases separating them. This CDR3 is built from 12 residues. Germline V CDR1 and CDR2: SGHDT, YYEEEE. CDR3 region: CASSLPYNEQFF. In DNA form, the CDR3 reads TGTGCCAGCAGCTTACCGTACAATGAGCAGTTCTTC.

This chain uses TRBV5-4 with TRBJ2-2, with D tentatively TRBD1 or TRBD2 (5 bases each). V lost 3 bases and J 8 bases, leaving 11 bases between the germline ends. This CDR3 comprises 13 residues. Per germline, CDR1 SGHNT and CDR2 YYREEE (reference sequence). CDR3 amino acids: CASSSWGRGELFF. The CDR3 DNA follows: TGTGCCAGCAGCTCCTGGGGGAGAGGGGAGCTGTTTTTT. Filled out from reference TRBV5-4 and TRBJ2-2, the complete variable domain reads ETGVTQSPTHLIKTRGQQVTLRCSSQSGHNTVSWYQQALGQGPQFIFQYYREEENGRGNFPPRFSGLQFPNYSSELNVNALELDDSALYLCASSSWGRGELFFGEGSRLTVL.

The chain has TRBV5-1 and TRBJ1-6; maybe TRBD1 (5 bases). This CDR3 is built from 16 residues. Trimming cost V 0 bases and J 10 bases, with 17 bases left between them. Germline V gene data show CDR1 as SGHRS and CDR2 as YFSETQ. Here the CDR3 DNA reads TGCGCCAGCAGCTTGGCCGACAGCCTTAGTCGGTCACCCCTCCACTTT. Translated, it gives CASSLADSLSRSPLHF. The whole variable domain, remainder taken from reference TRBV5-1 and TRBJ1-6, is KAGVTQTPRYLIKTRGQQVTLSCSPISGHRSVSWYQQTPGQGLQFLFEYFSETQRNKGNFPGRFSGRQFSNSRSEMNVSTLELGDSALYLCASSLADSLSRSPLHFGNGTRLTVT.

The CDR3 sequence is CASSGPSGRASNTGELFF. CDR3 DNA: TGTGCCAGCAGTGGTCCTAGCGGGAGGGCTTCGAACACCGGGGAGCTGTTTTTT. The rearrangement links TRBV25-1 to TRBJ2-2; TRBD2 aligns across 12 bases. Unmatched junction bases numbered 6, after V lost 4 bases and J lost 0 bases. The CDR3 is 18 amino acids. Germline CDR1 and CDR2: MGHDK and SYGVNS.

The chain employs TRBV18 and TRBJ1-1, with no clear D. V was shortened by 6 bases and J by 1 base, with 6 bases between the two germline ends. The V gene's germline CDR1 is KGHSH and CDR2 LQKENI. The CDR3 is 12 amino acids. This CDR3 is CASSSWNTEAFF. The CDR3 bases are TGTGCCAGCTCCTCGTGGAACACTGAAGCTTTCTTT.

V is TRBV4-2 and J is TRBJ2-1; D call uncertain. The CDR3 is 13 residues long. Looked up from germline, CDR1 is LGHNA and CDR2 is YNFKEQ. The ends were cut back, 1 base at V and 6 bases at J, with 7 bases in the middle. CDR3 nucleotide sequence: TGTGCCAGCAGCCAAGGGCGGTCCAATGAGCAGTTCTTC. As protein: CASSQGRSNEQFF.

This clone appeared many times. The chain employs TRBV2 and TRBJ2-1; 11 nucleotides align to TRBD2. Losses at the gene ends were 4 bases for V and 0 bases for J; bases not matched to a gene: 11. CDR3 length: 19 amino acids. The germline V gene has CDR1 SNHLY and CDR2 FYNNEI. The CDR3 DNA is TGTGCCAGCAGTGGTCCGACTAGCGGGATCTCCCACTCCTACAATGAGCAGTTCTTC. This sequence encodes CASSGPTSGISHSYNEQFF.

This chain joins TRBV5-1 and TRBJ2-7, with D possibly being TRBD1 (6 bases). There are 17 residues in the CDR3. V was shortened by 4 bases and J by 2 bases, with 22 bases between the two germline ends. Germline V lookup: CDR1 SGHRS, CDR2 YFSETQ. As DNA, the CDR3 is TGCGCCAGCAGCCATCCCTTCGACACAGGGAAAGCCTACGAGCAGTACTTC. Translated: CASSHPFDTGKAYEQYF. Supplemented by reference TRBV5-1 and TRBJ2-7, the full variable domain reads KAGVTQTPRYLIKTRGQQVTLSCSPISGHRSVSWYQQTPGQGLQFLFEYFSETQRNKGNFPGRFSGRQFSNSRSEMNVSTLELGDSALYLCASSHPFDTGKAYEQYFGPGTRLTVT.

The chain links TRBV28 to TRBJ2-7; D is perhaps TRBD1 or TRBD2 (5 bases each). The CDR3 is made up of 14 amino acids. V lost 3 bases and J lost 3, with 12 bases in between. The germline V gene has CDR1 MDHEN and CDR2 SYDVKM. The CDR3 protein is CASSLGPMIYEQYF. For the CDR3, the DNA is TGTGCCAGCAGTTTGGGACCAATGATCTACGAGCAGTACTTC. The entire variable domain, with the rest obtained from reference TRBV28 and TRBJ2-7, is as follows: DVKVTQSSRYLVKRTGEKVFLECVQDMDHENMFWYRQDPGLGLRLIYFSYDVKMKEKGDIPEGYSVSREKKERFSLILESASTNQTSMYLCASSLGPMIYEQYFGPGTRLTVT.

Only one count was recorded for this clone. The V call is TRBV6-1, the J call TRBJ1-5; D unresolved. CDR3 length equals 13 residues. Germline V gene data show CDR1 as MNHNS and CDR2 as SASEGT. The germline V and J ends were trimmed by 2 bases and 5 bases, with 7 bases remaining between them. CDR3 nucleotides: TGTGCCAGCAGTGAAAGGGTCGATCAGCCCCAGCATTTT. Amino acid sequence: CASSERVDQPQHF.

V is TRBV5-5 and J is TRBJ2-5, with 9 bases matching TRBD1. The V segment lost 3 bases and the J segment 5 bases; nucleotides outside the gene matches: 5. Germline values: CDR1 SGHKS, CDR2 YYEKEE (reference sequence). This CDR3 has 14 residues. CDR3 residues: CASSSRDRVETQYF. CDR3 DNA sequence: TGTGCCAGCAGCTCCCGGGACAGGGTCGAGACCCAGTACTTC.

The chain has TRBV21-1 and TRBJ1-4. TRBV21-1 is given as a pseudogene. The CDR3 contains 19 residues. In nucleotides, the CDR3 is TGTGCCAGCAGCAAAGACATTCGCAGGGGGGACAGCGGGGAGGAAAAACTGTTTTTT. Protein product: CASSKDIRRGDSGEEKLFF.

This chain joins TRBV5-1 and TRBJ2-1; 7 bases line up with TRBD2. Trimming cost V 5 bases and J 3 bases; bases outside gene matches: 2. Germline CDR1 and CDR2: SGHRS and YFSETQ. There are 13 residues in the CDR3. DNA for the CDR3: TGCGCCAGCAGAACTAGCGACTACAATGAGCAGTTCTTC. Its protein is CASRTSDYNEQFF.

This chain uses TRBV28 with TRBJ2-4; TRBD1 aligns across 7 bases. Germline V gene data show CDR1 as MDHEN and CDR2 as SYDVKM. J lost 8 bases, V lost 5 bases, and 6 bases had no gene match. The CDR3 is 13 residues long. The CDR3 spells CASSQGGLDIQYF. The CDR3 coding sequence is TGTGCCAGCAGTCAAGGGGGCTTGGACATTCAGTACTTC.

This clone has a single count. The genes are TRBV7-2 and TRBJ2-1; the D is unclear. Germline V gives CDR1 SGHTA, CDR2 FQGNSA. V was shortened by 5 bases and J by 7 bases, with 6 bases between the two germline ends. The CDR3 is made up of 11 amino acids. CDR3 sequence reads: CASSPKNEQFF. The CDR3 nucleotides are TGTGCCAGCAGCCCTAAAAATGAGCAGTTCTTC.

This chain uses TRBV5-1 with TRBJ1-5, with D unclear. From germline, CDR1 is SGHRS and CDR2 YFSETQ. V was shortened by 2 bases and J by 0 bases, with 9 bases between the two germline ends. The length of the CDR3 is 15 residues. Here the CDR3 DNA reads TGCGCCAGCAGCTTTAACGGAGATAGCAATCAGCCCCAGCATTTT. As protein: CASSFNGDSNQPQHF.

This clone was detected only once. The genes are TRBV6-1 and TRBJ1-3; weak D call: TRBD1 (5 bases). The germline CDR1 and CDR2 sequences are MNHNS and SASEGT. V lost 5 bases to trimming and J lost 4 bases, with 12 bases between them. The CDR3 is made up of 14 amino acids. The CDR3: CASSTQGGGNTIYF. Here the CDR3 DNA reads TGTGCCAGCAGTACCCAGGGAGGCGGAAACACCATATATTTT.

The V gene is TRBV5-5, the J gene TRBJ1-2, with D unresolved. The CDR3 consists of 13 residues. Trimming took 2 bases from V and 0 from J, leaving 5 bases between them. CDR1 and CDR2 from the germline V gene are SGHKS and YYEKEE (reference sequence). The CDR3 loop reads CASSLLANYGYTF. DNA of the CDR3: TGTGCCAGCAGCTTATTAGCTAACTATGGCTACACCTTC.

About this clone itself: Other DNA sequences of this sample code for an identical CDR3. The chain uses TRBV7-3 and TRBJ2-5; D remains ambiguous. CDR1 SGHTA and CDR2 FQGTGA come from the germline V gene. This CDR3 spans 13 amino acids. V lost 3 bases, J lost 5 bases, and 10 bases lay in between. For the CDR3, the DNA is TGTGCCAGCAGCTTTGGGGTGGGGGAGACCCAGTACTTC. Amino acid sequence: CASSFGVGETQYF.

The J gene is TRBJ1-1, the V gene TRBV19, with 7 bases fitting TRBD1. The CDR3 has 15 amino acids. J gave up 6 bases and V 4 bases, and 11 bases lay outside the gene matches. Germline loops: CDR1 LNHDA, CDR2 SQIVND (reference sequence). In DNA, the CDR3 is TGTGCCAGTAGTAACCGAAAGACAGGGAGGGCTGAAGCTTTCTTT. Protein sequence: CASSNRKTGRAEAFF.

J is TRBJ2-1 and V is TRBV7-6, with 8 bases fitting TRBD2. The CDR3 is 15 residues long. CDR1 and CDR2 (germline): SGHVS, FNYEAQ. Trimming took 0 bases from V and 5 from J; bases not matched to a gene: 3. The DNA of the CDR3 is TGTGCCAGCAGCTTAGCAGGGACTAGAGACAATGAGCAGTTCTTC. Its protein product is CASSLAGTRDNEQFF.

CDR3 loop: CATAVGGRWGDTQYF. The CDR3 nucleotides read TGTGCCACGGCAGTAGGTGGGAGATGGGGAGATACGCAGTATTTT. The chain employs TRBV2 and TRBJ2-3; D might be TRBD2 (5 bases). V was cut by 10 bases and J by 5 bases, with 22 bases left in between. CDR1 is SNHLY and CDR2 is FYNNEI in the germline V gene. The CDR3 is 15 amino acids.

The V and J genes are TRBV11-2 and TRBJ2-3; D is unclear. Trimming took off 4 bases at V and 9 bases at J, with 11 bases between the two ends. This CDR3 contains 12 residues. The germline CDR1 and CDR2 sequences are SGHAT and FQNNGV. The CDR3 bases are TGTGCCAGCAGCTCCAACCAGGCCACGCAGTATTTT. This encodes CASSSNQATQYF.

This chain connects TRBV19 to TRBJ2-3; tentatively, D is TRBD1 or TRBD2 (6 bases each). The CDR3 length is 16 residues. The germline gives CDR1 LNHDA, CDR2 SQIVND (reference sequence). V was shortened by 0 bases and J by 1 base, with 11 bases between the two germline ends. The CDR3 sequence is CASSIETGAGTDTQYF. The CDR3 DNA sequence: TGTGCCAGTAGTATAGAAACGGGGGCAGGCACAGATACGCAGTATTTT.

The chain has TRBV5-1 and TRBJ2-7; 9 positions agree with TRBD1. Germline CDR1 and CDR2: SGHRS and YFSETQ. J lost 3 bases, V lost 4 bases, and 11 bases had no gene match. The CDR3 contains 16 residues. The CDR3 loop reads CASSRDGQGRGYEQYF. CDR3 sequence (DNA): TGCGCCAGCAGCCGAGACGGACAGGGGAGGGGCTACGAGCAGTACTTC.

This clone was seen a single time. V and J are TRBV7-9 and TRBJ2-2; TRBD2 agrees at 8 bases. This CDR3 is 15 amino acids long. Germline CDR1 SEHNR, CDR2 FQNEAQ (reference sequence). V lost 1 base to trimming and J lost 6 bases; unmatched junction nucleotides: 4. The CDR3 bases are TGTGCCAGCAGCTTAGGGGGACTAGTATCCGGGGAGCTGTTTTTT. Its protein is CASSLGGLVSGELFF.

V gene TRBV18 combines with J gene TRBJ1-2, with D unclear. The CDR3 length is 15 residues. Germline CDR1 and CDR2: KGHSH and LQKENI. Trimming removed 6 bases at V and 2 bases at J, with 16 bases between. CDR3 residues: CASSPRIEWNYGYTF. DNA of the CDR3: TGTGCCAGCTCCCCGAGGATCGAGTGGAACTATGGCTACACCTTC.

The CDR3 DNA reads as TGTGCCAGCAACATACAGTCACCCGGGGAGCTGTTTTTT. Amino acid sequence: CASNIQSPGELFF. The chain links TRBV7-9 to TRBJ2-2; D unclear. The CDR3 covers 13 residues. Trimming took 7 bases from V and 6 from J, leaving 12 bases between them. Germline CDR1 and CDR2: SEHNR and FQNEAQ (reference sequence).

The V gene is TRBV2, the J gene TRBJ1-1; perhaps TRBD1 as D (5 bases). Germline CDR1 reads SNHLY; CDR2 reads FYNNEI. The CDR3 runs 14 residues. V dropped 8 bases and J dropped 1 base, with 14 bases sitting between them. CDR3 DNA: TGTGCCAGCCCGGACCGAGGGGCGAACACTGAAGCTTTCTTT. The encoded protein is CASPDRGANTEAFF.

The J gene is TRBJ1-5, the V gene TRBV19; 10 bases fit TRBD1. This CDR3 has 19 amino acids. The germline V gene encodes CDR1 LNHDA and CDR2 SQIVND (reference sequence). Unmatched junction bases numbered 14, after V lost 6 bases and J lost 0 bases. CDR3 region: CASRAGTGARGYSNQPQHF. In nucleotides, the CDR3 is TGTGCCAGTAGGGCGGGGACAGGGGCGAGAGGGTATAGCAATCAGCCCCAGCATTTT.